These T cell receptor beta chains were read from a single sample in a study of beta chain features in type 1 diabetes. Only in-frame clones appear in the TCRdb table, and some are missing; sequencing was by immunoSEQ multiplex PCR. The sample records 250,000 to 300,000 clones, approximately 25% being singletons. Specimen: naive CD4+ T cells from blood. These receptor sequences come from a woman in her 30s with type 1 diabetes. The CDR3 runs from the conserved cysteine through the conserved F or W. A D gene is named only where the DNA matches it firmly. The size of a clone is reported for some rows only, either as once, few or many, or as a class for expanded clones.

.,11,.,TRBV25-1,TRBJ2-5,TGTGCCAGCAGTATTCGGGAGACCCAGTACTTC,CASSIRETQYF
.,15,TRBD2,TRBV5-4,TRBJ2-1,TGTGCCAGCAGCTGGGGGGAGGGGAGTTACAATGAGCAGTTCTTC,CASSWGEGSYNEQFF
.,13,TRBD2,TRBV30,TRBJ2-1,TGTGCCTGGAAGTTAGCGGGAGCTTATGAGCAGTTCTTC,CAWKLAGAYEQFF
.,14,TRBD1,TRBV19,TRBJ1-2,TGTGCCAGTACCCCCGGGACAGCGAACTATGGCTACACCTTC,CASTPGTANYGYTF
few,15,.,TRBV15,TRBJ2-1,TGTGCCACCAGCGGAGATAACGGGGCCTACAATGAGCAGTTCTTC,CATSGDNGAYNEQFF
.,13,.,TRBV5-1,TRBJ1-1,TGCGCCAGCAGCCAGGTCGCGAACACTGAAGCTTTCTTT,CASSQVANTEAFF
.,13,TRBD2,TRBV5-1,TRBJ2-7,TGCGCCAGCAGCCCCGGGACTAGCCGTCAGCAGTACTTC,CASSPGTSRQQYF
.,14,.,TRBV6-5,TRBJ1-2,TGTGCCAGCAGTTACGGCAGGGAAACCTATGGCTACACCTTC,CASSYGRETYGYTF
.,15,.,TRBV7-2,TRBJ1-2,TGTGCCAGCAGCTTCTTGGGGAGGTCGCACTATGGCTACACCTTC,CASSFLGRSHYGYTF
.,14,.,TRBV7-3,TRBJ1-1,TGTGCCAGCAGCTTAACACCACAGAACACTGAAGCTTTCTTT,CASSLTPQNTEAFF
.,19,TRBD2,TRBV29-1,TRBJ2-7,TGCAGCGTTGAAATTCTACCTGGGCTAGCGGGAGGGCCGGGGTACGAGCAGTACTTC,CSVEILPGLAGGPGYEQYF
.,11,.,TRBV7-8,TRBJ2-7,TGTGCCAGCGGCGGCTCCTACGAGCAGTACTTC,CASGGSYEQYF
.,13,.,TRBV30,TRBJ2-6,TGTGCCTGGAGTGTGAGTGGGGCCAACGTCCTGACTTTC,CAWSVSGANVLTF
few,13,TRBD1,TRBV10-1,TRBJ2-5,TGCGCCAGCAGCCCGGGACAGGGACAGACCCAGTACTTC,CASSPGQGQTQYF
.,14,TRBD1,TRBV5-1,TRBJ2-7,TGCGCCAGCAGCTTTGGGACAGGGGCGATCGAGCAGTACTTC,CASSFGTGAIEQYF
.,14,.,TRBV5-1,TRBJ2-7,TGCGCCAGCACCCTTGGAGGGGCGGCCTACGAGCAGTACTTC,CASTLGGAAYEQYF
.,15,.,TRBV19,TRBJ2-6,TGTGCCAGTAGGGAATTCGGGGAACGGGCCAACGTCCTGACTTTC,CASREFGERANVLTF
few,14,TRBD2,TRBV2,TRBJ2-7,TGTGCCAGCAGTGACAGCGGGAGTTCCTACGAGCAGTACTTC,CASSDSGSSYEQYF
.,13,.,TRBV5-1,TRBJ1-2,TGCGCCAGCAGCTTGGAACAGACCTATGGCTACACCTTC,CASSLEQTYGYTF
.,16,TRBD1,TRBV19,TRBJ2-7,TGTGCCAGTAGTATATTTGGGACAGGGCCGTCCTACGAGCAGTACTTC,CASSIFGTGPSYEQYF
.,17,TRBD1,TRBV6-1,TRBJ2-6,TGTGCCAGCAGTGCTCGGACAGGGGGCGGTGGGGCCAACGTCCTGACTTTC,CASSARTGGGGANVLTF
.,15,TRBD1,TRBV7-3,TRBJ1-3,TGTGCCAGCAGCCCTGGACAGGGCTCTATGGACACCATATATTTT,CASSPGQGSMDTIYF
.,16,TRBD1,TRBV18,TRBJ1-1,TGTGCCAGCTCACTGCGGGTGGGACAGGGTAGGGCTGAAGCTTTCTTT,CASSLRVGQGRAEAFF
few,15,TRBD2,TRBV28,TRBJ2-3,TGTGCCAGCAATGAGCTAGCGGGAGCGACAGATACGCAGTATTTT,CASNELAGATDTQYF
.,13,.,TRBV7-2,TRBJ2-3,TGTGCCAGCAGCCGGACAATGACAGATACGCAGTATTTT,CASSRTMTDTQYF
.,16,.,TRBV28,TRBJ1-5,TGTGCCAGCAGTCCTCTCCCGGGGTATAGCAATCAGCCCCAGCATTTT,CASSPLPGYSNQPQHF
few,20,TRBD2,TRBV4-1,TRBJ2-7,TGCGCCAGCAGCCAAGCAATGGGACTAGCGGGAGTAATGGGAGAGGGCGAGCAGTACTTC,CASSQAMGLAGVMGEGEQYF
.,16,TRBD2,TRBV4-1,TRBJ2-3,TGCGCCAGCAGGCCTCCGGGACTAGCGGGATCCGATACGCAGTATTTT,CASRPPGLAGSDTQYF
.,14,TRBD1,TRBV28,TRBJ1-2,TGTGCCAGCAGTTTTTCCAGGGGGCTCTATGGCTACACCTTC,CASSFSRGLYGYTF
few,15,.,TRBV27,TRBJ1-2,TGTGCCAGCAGTTCCTTCGGGGCGGGAGACTATGGCTACACCTTC,CASSSFGAGDYGYTF
few,16,TRBD1,TRBV28,TRBJ2-5,TGTGCCAGCAGTCCCACCGGGACAGGGGGCTGGGAGACCCAGTACTTC,CASSPTGTGGWETQYF
few,15,.,TRBV4-1,TRBJ1-5,TGCGCCAGCAGCCTCTTCGAAGGGGAGGATCAGCCCCAGCATTTT,CASSLFEGEDQPQHF
few,13,TRBD1,TRBV4-1,TRBJ1-2,TGCGCCAGCAGTCACGGGACAGGCTATGGCTACACCTTC,CASSHGTGYGYTF
few,16,.,TRBV4-2,TRBJ2-7,TGTGCCAGCAGCCAAGATAACGGAAGGAGGACCTACGAGCAGTACTTC,CASSQDNGRRTYEQYF
few,11,.,TRBV7-2,TRBJ1-5,TGTGCCAGCAGCACAGGTGGGCCCCAGCATTTT,CASSTGGPQHF
few,14,TRBD2,TRBV5-1,TRBJ2-7,TGCGCCAGCAGCTTGGCTAGCGGGAACTACGAGCAGTACTTC,CASSLASGNYEQYF
once,15,TRBD1,TRBV2,TRBJ1-4,TGTGCCAGCACTCATGGCAGGGGGCGCGGCGGAAAACTGTTTTTT,CASTHGRGRGGKLFF
.,14,.,TRBV19,TRBJ1-1,TGTGCCAGTAGTATAGATTCAGGGCCCGCTGAAGCTTTCTTT,CASSIDSGPAEAFF
.,16,TRBD2,TRBV15,TRBJ2-2,TGTGCCACCAGCAGACAACTAGCGGGCAGCACCGGGGAGCTGTTTTTT,CATSRQLAGSTGELFF
few,15,.,TRBV14,TRBJ2-7,TGTGCCAGCAGCCAATTCCGGGAGTGGCCCTACGAGCAGTACTTC,CASSQFREWPYEQYF
few,14,TRBD1,TRBV5-1,TRBJ2-3,TGCGCCAGCAGCCTCGGACAGGGCCTGGATACGCAGTATTTT,CASSLGQGLDTQYF
.,16,.,TRBV5-7,TRBJ2-1,TGTGCCAGCAGCCCTGGGGCCCTCCAACACTACAATGAGCAGTTCTTC,CASSPGALQHYNEQFF
.,14,.,TRBV30,TRBJ2-3,TGTGCCTGGGGACGCGGGGCTAGCACAGATACGCAGTATTTT,CAWGRGASTDTQYF
few,11,.,TRBV9,TRBJ2-1,TGTGCCAGCAGGGGGACTGGGGAGCAGTTCTTC,CASRGTGEQFF
few,15,TRBD2,TRBV2,TRBJ2-3,TGTGCCAGCAGTGAAATTAGCGGGGTCACAGATACGCAGTATTTT,CASSEISGVTDTQYF
.,13,.,TRBV5-1,TRBJ2-7,TGCGCCAGCAGCACCAGCCAGGGCGGCGAGCAGTACTTC,CASSTSQGGEQYF
.,11,.,TRBV29-1,TRBJ2-7,TGCAGCGTTGGGCAGGGCGACGAGCAGTACTTC,CSVGQGDEQYF
.,11,TRBD1,TRBV7-3,TRBJ2-1,TGTGCCAGCAGCCGGGACAGCGAGCAGTTCTTC,CASSRDSEQFF
.,16,.,TRBV18,TRBJ2-3,TGTGCCAGCTCACCACCGTCAGGGGCCTACACAGATACGCAGTATTTT,CASSPPSGAYTDTQYF
.,16,TRBD1,TRBV23-1,TRBJ2-7,TGCGCCAGCAATAACCCACGGGGGACAGGGATTTACGAGCAGTACTTC,CASNNPRGTGIYEQYF
few,16,.,TRBV4-1,TRBJ2-6,TGCGCCAGCAGCCAAGTTCCGCAGGCTGGGGCCAACGTCCTGACTTTC,CASSQVPQAGANVLTF